This T cell receptor (beta chain) was sequenced during a study of blood T cells in healthy people across ages (dated by TCRdb to about 2015). Turning to the overall study: In model experiments, template switching captured about one uniquely barcoded TCR beta cDNA molecule for every two T cells. The study measured age-related changes in TCR beta repertoire diversity using deep sequencing normalized with unique cDNA molecular identifiers. Donors were grouped into four age groups: young (average roughly 16 years), middle-aged (around 39), aged (roughly 62) and long-lived (about 89). Using the same blood draw, the study looked at two additional independent replicas of 1 million unique cDNA reads for two donors, one aged 18 to 29 and the other aged 80 or older. The research as a whole found: The CMV infection status of donors was not known, potentially confounding age-related changes in expanded clonotypes. Compared with the aged group, more naive CD4+ T cells, fewer expanded clones and increased TCR diversity were shown by the long-lived group, suggesting age selection. As age increased, observed TCR beta diversity per million T cells dropped in a roughly linear way, and a significant reduction was already evident by age 40. The percentage of naive T cells measured by flow cytometry correlated strongly with observed TCR beta diversity. Estimates of total diversity from one million sequenced T cells were regarded as lower bounds and underestimates. Because profiling used bulk unsorted PBMCs, naive and antigen-experienced compartments could not be compared conclusively.

Donors were about 36 systemically healthy Caucasian individuals from Russia aged about 6 to 100 years. Each donor gave 9.5 to 10 milliliters of peripheral blood, drawn into EDTA-treated Vacutainer tubes. Ficoll-Paque density-gradient centrifugation was used to isolate PBMCs, with at least 6.5 million per sample. Trizol reagent was used to extract total RNA from the PBMCs, yielding at least 5 micrograms per sample. The percentages of naive CD45RAhigh/CD27high T cells were determined by flow cytometry on a PBMC aliquot from every donor. The CDR3 starts with the cysteine, ends with the phenylalanine, and has 15 residues. Solely the CDR3 DNA is kept, with 45 bases framed from the first base. The germline ends are 17 bases apart after V is trimmed by 8 bases and J by 2 bases. From a lookup of the germline V gene, CDR1 and CDR2 are MNHEY and SVGEGT. This clonotype was counted a few times. Its antigen is unknown. Base qualities were left out, and no much larger clone turns up one base away.

Receptor libraries were prepared by 5' RACE. Sequencing took place on an Illumina HiSeq 2500. A second about 7 to 12 cycle PCR used a sample-barcoded 5' primer and a J-beta primer mix. Each TCR beta cDNA molecule received a unique molecular identifier from a template-switch 5' adaptor carrying 12 random nucleotides. Each sample yielded at least 2.5 million CDR3-containing paired-end reads. The Mint cDNA synthesis kit, primed by a TRBC-specific oligonucleotide, was used to synthesize first-strand cDNA from all RNA. All cDNA was treated with uracil-DNA glycosylase and then went through a first 18-cycle PCR with the universal primers M1SS and BC2_uni_R. In the authors' own workflow: For normalization, 1 million high-quality reads were randomly selected from each sample, with every read carrying a distinct molecular identifier. Reads sharing molecular identifiers were discarded rather than binned into consensus sequences. MiTCR, set to a Q25 quality threshold and the strictest error-elimination algorithm, was used for CDR3 identification, clonotype clustering and error correction. A nonparametric unseen species model with Euler transformation was used to estimate a lower bound on total TCR beta diversity. Using fastp at Q25 and MiXCR, TCRdb reprocessed the public reads and kept productive beta chains. Every distinct CDR3 protein forms one entry, paired with its most common genes and DNA. The V and J calls come from TCRdb's annotation, not from the publication. This sample holds about 800,000 distinct CDR3 sequences; roughly 25% were observed only once. The ten largest account for under 4% of the sample.

These data also formed part of another study, on T cells of mothers and their children. The second source states: Donors were nine systemically healthy Caucasian individuals: three mothers and their six children. cDNA synthesis consumed the entire amount of extracted RNA, loaded at approximately 1.6 ug RNA in each 15 ul reaction. In the second PCR, the M1S primer introduced both the sample barcodes and 2-4 random nucleotides. Each mother yielded over 9 million TCR beta CDR3 reads and each child some 3 million reads. TCR recombination output is similarly shaped by thymic selection in related and unrelated pairs, with a minor effect exerted by inherited differences. Normalized repertoire overlap was always found to be slightly, but never significantly, higher in related mother-child pairs than in unrelated mother-child pairs. No persistent microchimeric T cell clones were found, with a detection sensitivity of around 100 clones per million clonotypes. The study used deep NGS to compare TCR beta repertoires of mothers and children, seeking features distinguishing related mother-child pairs from unrelated individuals. On average, the children were about 10 +/- 4 years old, while the mothers were approximately 40 +/- 4 years old. After adapter ligation was performed with NEBNext reagents, the libraries were sequenced on an Illumina HiSeq 2000 with 100+100 nt paired-end reads. To prevent cross-contamination, the mother and child libraries were prepared a month apart and were sequenced in separate runs. For each donor, somewhere between 500,000 and 2,000,000 distinct TCR beta clonotypes were identified. Naive TCR beta clonotypes were estimated from low-frequency clonotypes matched to each donor's FACS-determined naive share, without sorting.

The V and J segments used are TRBV6-2 or TRBV6-3 and TRBJ2-3; no D gene can be assigned with confidence. Sequenced: blood. The clonotype comes from a boy aged 5-17 years in good health. The CDR3 is CASGRGRGITDTQYF. In nucleotide form, the sequence is TGTGCCAGCGGTCGCGGTCGTGGAATCACAGATACGCAGTATTTT.